These T cell receptor beta chains were read from a single sample in a study of T cell repertoires in ileal Crohn's disease. The assay was immunoSEQ multiplex PCR, and TCRdb's table has in-frame clones only and misses some. The sample contains 3,000 to 4,500 clones, about 72% of which appear only once. The sample comprised ileal tissue. The source of these receptors is an adult with Crohn's disease. CDR3s include the opening cysteine and the closing phenylalanine or tryptophan. Each record gives: V gene, clone size, J gene, CDR3 protein. Clone size, where shown, is once, few, many, or a class for clones that have expanded.

>TRBV6-5|.|TRBJ2-3
CASSNPGDTQYF
>TRBV21-1|.|TRBJ2-5
CASSKALAREEQETQYF
>TRBV28|.|TRBJ2-5
CASSPGHSETQYF
>TRBV5-1|.|TRBJ1-6
CASSLDGGGGSPLHF
>TRBV6-5|.|TRBJ2-7
CASRPDRVQVEQYF
>TRBV4-3|.|TRBJ1-4
CASSQGDRGREKLFF
>TRBV4-3|.|TRBJ2-1
CASSLLAGVRSDEQFF
>TRBV5-6|.|TRBJ2-5
CASSGAGDNPNPRTQYF
>TRBV29-1|.|TRBJ2-3
CSVVGGIADTQYF
>TRBV18|.|TRBJ2-1
CASSPKGRLFF
>TRBV9|.|TRBJ1-2
CASSVAWNRAGYTF
>TRBV7-8|once|TRBJ1-2
CASSSSTGSYGYTF
>TRBV7-7|few|TRBJ2-1
CASSKDRGNEQFF
>TRBV2|.|TRBJ2-2
CASTGFPGELFF
>TRBV27|.|TRBJ1-2
CASSFRDSSYGYTF
>TRBV9|.|TRBJ1-3
CASSPRVVDTIYF
>TRBV4-1|few|TRBJ1-1
CASSHRTSAATEAFF
>TRBV7-3|few|TRBJ2-3
CASSAASGNTQYF
>TRBV30|.|TRBJ1-4
CAWSAGPDEKLFF
>TRBV2|few|TRBJ1-1
CASTYMNYASRGTNTEAFF
>TRBV18|.|TRBJ2-1
CASSPPVLQGGLQNEQFF
>TRBV18|once|TRBJ2-2
CASSPRGSAGELFF
>TRBV5-6|.|TRBJ2-1
CASSPPGQGVYNEQFF
>TRBV5-1|.|TRBJ2-7
CASSSHYRDSYEQYF
>TRBV29-1|.|TRBJ1-2
CRAGMDYGYTF
>TRBV5-6|.|TRBJ2-3
CASSLRRGGRRADTQYF
>TRBV7-9|.|TRBJ1-5
CASSRMDRGSPSNQPQHF
>TRBV28|.|TRBJ1-5
CASRQGADQPQHF
>TRBV7-2|.|TRBJ1-1
CASSLERAGNTEAFF
>TRBV4-2|few|TRBJ1-4
CASSRAGTPRGEKLFF
>TRBV28|few|TRBJ1-2
CASISSGTGGSRYTF
>TRBV5-1|.|TRBJ2-7
CASSHTLGQGKYEQYF
>TRBV14|.|TRBJ1-2
CASSLNPSYGYTF
>TRBV18|.|TRBJ2-1
CASSPLAPSSYNEQFF
>TRBV5-4|.|TRBJ1-1
CASTLLEGRTEAFF
>TRBV4-3|large|TRBJ1-2
CASSHQNTGNYGYTF
>TRBV30|few|TRBJ1-5
CAWGEWNQPQHF
>TRBV19|.|TRBJ2-3
CASSTLGPTNTDTQYF
>TRBV6-1|once|TRBJ2-2
CASSVQNTGELFF
>TRBV5-1|.|TRBJ2-1
CASRPGTGVNYNEQFF
>TRBV9|.|TRBJ2-1
CASSPRVTGSNEQFF
>TRBV4-3|.|TRBJ1-1
CASSQVGAPNTEAFF
>TRBV7-6|.|TRBJ1-1
CASSLYSRATSGKSTEAFF
>TRBV9|few|TRBJ1-2
CASSVAVNYGYTF
>TRBV5-4|.|TRBJ2-3
CASSLAPGQGEDTQYF